This TCR beta chain was sequenced in a study of blood T cell repertoires in COVID-19. Assay: immunoSEQ multiplex PCR; the TCRdb copy retains only in-frame clones and omits some. The data contain approximately 46,000 clones, 85% of them singletons. Germline V CDR1 and CDR2: MNHNS, SASEGT. Trimming removed 3 bases from V and 3 bases from J, with 9 bases in between. The CDR3 length is 13 residues. The TCR was taken from a man in his 60s with acute or convalescent COVID-19. The specimen was peripheral blood. The gene calls are TRBV6-1 and TRBJ2-7; tentatively, D is TRBD1 (5 bases). The CDR3 region is CASSETANYEQYF. The CDR3 nucleotides are TGTGCCAGCAGTGAGACAGCTAACTACGAGCAGTACTTC.